The rows below give T cell receptor beta chains drawn from one sample of a study of T cells in Graves' hyperthyroidism and ophthalmopathy. TCRdb re-derived calls from the multiplex PCR reads in MiXCR, one entry per CDR3 protein. Among 300,000 to 400,000 distinct CDR3 sequences listed, around 20% were seen once. Sequencing input: blood. These receptors were collected from a woman between 45 and 65 years old with Graves' hyperthyroidism. CDR3s include the opening cysteine and the closing phenylalanine or tryptophan. The D gene is left open where the match is weak. Clone size is not always given. Where it is, it says once, few, many or a class for expanded clones.

length,V,size,J,D,CDR3,DNA
15,TRBV12-5,.,TRBJ2-7,TRBD2,CASGLGSGIPYEQYF,TGTGCTAGTGGTTTGGGTAGCGGGATCCCCTACGAGCAGTACTTC
15,TRBV27,many,TRBJ2-7,TRBD2,CASSFSGLAVYEQYF,TGTGCCAGCAGTTTTTCGGGACTAGCGGTCTACGAGCAGTACTTC
16,TRBV2,.,TRBJ2-7,TRBD2,CASSVSSGGSGYEQYF,TGTGCCAGCAGTGTATCTAGCGGGGGCTCAGGCTACGAGCAGTACTTC
17,TRBV3-1,few,TRBJ2-3,TRBD2,CASSQDWGGSSTDTQYF,TGTGCCAGCAGCCAAGATTGGGGGGGTTCTAGCACAGATACGCAGTATTTT
14,TRBV7-3,.,TRBJ2-3,.,CASSLNRGTDTQYF,TGTGCCAGCAGCTTAAACAGGGGCACAGATACGCAGTATTTT
16,TRBV7-3,few,TRBJ2-5,TRBD2,CASSLNGGGAGETQYF,TGTGCCAGCAGCTTAAATGGCGGGGGGGCGGGGGAGACCCAGTACTTC
14,TRBV10-3,many,TRBJ2-1,TRBD1,CAISERTGYVGQFF,TGTGCCATCAGTGAAAGGACAGGGTACGTAGGGCAGTTCTTC
15,TRBV2,many,TRBJ2-7,.,CASSEARGIAYEQYF,TGTGCCAGCAGTGAAGCCCGGGGGATAGCCTACGAGCAGTACTTC
13,TRBV9,many,TRBJ1-3,.,CASSVGVGNTIYF,TGTGCCAGCAGCGTAGGCGTTGGAAACACCATATATTTT
15,TRBV11-2,many,TRBJ1-2,.,CASSPGTNGGYGYTF,TGTGCCAGCAGTCCGGGAACCAATGGGGGCTATGGCTACACCTTC
15,TRBV6-2/TRBV6-3,.,TRBJ1-3,.,CASSYGNPVGNTIYF,TGTGCCAGCAGTTACGGTAACCCAGTTGGAAACACCATATATTTT
14,TRBV3-1,.,TRBJ2-2,TRBD2,CASSQLAGAGELFF,TGTGCCAGCAGCCAACTAGCGGGAGCCGGGGAGCTGTTTTTT
13,TRBV2,few,TRBJ1-1,TRBD1,CASKRTGLSGAFF,TGTGCCAGCAAGCGGACAGGGCTGAGTGGTGCTTTCTTT
14,TRBV28,many,TRBJ1-5,.,CASSFWAGRQPQHF,TGTGCCAGCAGTTTTTGGGCAGGGAGGCAGCCCCAGCATTTT
15,TRBV19,.,TRBJ1-2,.,CASRISSEGNYGYTF,TGTGCCAGTAGGATATCCTCCGAGGGTAACTATGGCTACACCTTC
15,TRBV12-3/TRBV12-4,many,TRBJ1-2,.,CASSSHSGGPYGYTF,TGTGCCAGCAGTTCCCATAGCGGGGGGCCGTATGGCTACACCTTC
16,TRBV19,.,TRBJ1-4,.,CASSDGTLATNEKLFF,TGTGCCAGTAGTGACGGGACGCTAGCAACTAATGAAAAACTGTTTTTT
13,TRBV15,.,TRBJ1-2,TRBD1,CATSSDRGHGYTF,TGTGCCACCAGCAGTGACAGGGGGCATGGCTACACCTTC
17,TRBV11-3,few,TRBJ2-5,TRBD2,CASRGGRLAGGWETQYF,TGTGCCAGCAGGGGTGGGCGACTAGCGGGAGGGTGGGAGACCCAGTACTTC
11,TRBV24-1,many,TRBJ1-2,.,CATSDIYGYTF,TGTGCCACCAGTGACATCTATGGCTACACCTTC
16,TRBV6-1,.,TRBJ2-7,.,CASWIAGQAVTYEQYF,TGTGCCAGCTGGATCGCGGGACAAGCCGTAACCTACGAGCAGTACTTC
14,TRBV7-3,many,TRBJ2-3,.,CASSGGHSTDTQYF,TGTGCCAGCAGCGGGGGGCATAGCACAGATACGCAGTATTTT
14,TRBV7-9,.,TRBJ2-2,.,CASSGNRDTGELFF,TGTGCCAGCAGCGGAAACAGGGACACCGGGGAGCTGTTTTTT
14,TRBV5-1,many,TRBJ1-1,.,CASSSGTRGTEAFF,TGCGCCAGCAGCTCCGGGACGCGGGGCACTGAAGCTTTCTTT
16,TRBV3-1,many,TRBJ2-1,TRBD2,CASSRTGLAGRNEQFF,TGTGCCAGCAGCCGTACCGGACTAGCGGGACGCAATGAGCAGTTCTTC
16,TRBV6-1,few,TRBJ1-5,TRBD1,CASSTRTGRGSQPQHF,TGTGCCAGCAGTACCAGGACAGGCCGAGGTAGTCAGCCCCAGCATTTT
16,TRBV4-2,many,TRBJ2-5,.,CASSQEAWANQETQYF,TGTGCCAGCAGCCAAGAGGCTTGGGCGAACCAAGAGACCCAGTACTTC
14,TRBV10-3,.,TRBJ1-1,TRBD1,CATQGPDLNTEAFF,TGTGCCACACAGGGGCCTGATTTGAACACTGAAGCTTTCTTT
16,TRBV5-1,.,TRBJ2-5,.,CASSLGQGGGVETQYF,TGCGCCAGCAGCTTGGGGCAGGGGGGAGGAGTAGAGACCCAGTACTTC
13,TRBV19,few,TRBJ1-1,.,CASSMAARTEAFF,TGTGCCAGTAGTATGGCTGCGCGCACTGAAGCTTTCTTT
13,TRBV13,.,TRBJ2-1,.,CASLRGGYNEQFF,TGTGCCAGCTTGAGGGGTGGCTACAATGAGCAGTTCTTC
14,TRBV29-1,.,TRBJ2-3,TRBD1,CSVKDRGSTDTQYF,TGCAGCGTGAAGGACAGGGGAAGCACAGATACGCAGTATTTT
15,TRBV7-9,many,TRBJ2-5,.,CASSFFDRGLETQYF,TGTGCCAGCAGCTTTTTCGACAGAGGACTCGAGACCCAGTACTTC
12,TRBV12-3/TRBV12-4,.,TRBJ2-3,.,CASTGLIDTQYF,TGTGCCAGTACAGGGCTTATAGATACGCAGTATTTT
16,TRBV6-2/TRBV6-3,few,TRBJ2-6,.,CATIRTPYSGANVLTF,TGTGCCACGATACGGACACCCTACTCTGGGGCCAACGTCCTGACTTTC
13,TRBV7-9,few,TRBJ2-7,.,CASSPGLAGEQYF,TGTGCCAGCAGCCCAGGTCTGGCGGGCGAGCAGTACTTC
11,TRBV30,.,TRBJ2-5,.,CAWSVKETQYF,TGTGCCTGGAGTGTTAAAGAGACCCAGTACTTC
16,TRBV11-3,many,TRBJ2-1,TRBD1,CASSFRGSGSYNEQFF,TGTGCCAGCAGCTTCAGGGGGTCGGGCTCCTACAATGAGCAGTTCTTC
14,TRBV10-3,many,TRBJ1-1,TRBD1,CAISDRTGDTEAFF,TGTGCCATCAGTGACCGGACAGGGGACACTGAAGCTTTCTTT
14,TRBV18,few,TRBJ1-3,.,CASSPEGSGNTIYF,TGTGCCAGCTCACCAGAGGGATCTGGAAACACCATATATTTT
15,TRBV12-3/TRBV12-4,many,TRBJ1-5,.,CASSLRGLGNQPQHF,TGTGCCAGCAGTTTAAGGGGTCTCGGCAATCAGCCCCAGCATTTT
14,TRBV20-1,.,TRBJ1-5,TRBD1,CSATPGQKNQPQHF,TGCAGTGCTACACCGGGACAGAAGAATCAGCCCCAGCATTTT
18,TRBV19,.,TRBJ2-7,TRBD2,CASSNTPGLAETSYEQYF,TGTGCCAGTAGTAATACCCCGGGACTAGCGGAGACCTCCTACGAGCAGTACTTC
12,TRBV27,.,TRBJ2-2,.,CASSSVVGELFF,TGTGCCAGCAGTTCCGTAGTCGGGGAGCTGTTTTTT
14,TRBV12-3/TRBV12-4,many,TRBJ2-3,.,CASSLKSYTDTQYF,TGTGCCAGCAGTTTGAAGAGCTACACAGATACGCAGTATTTT
13,TRBV11-3,many,TRBJ2-1,.,CASSPLSYNEQFF,TGTGCCAGCAGCCCACTCTCCTACAATGAGCAGTTCTTC
16,TRBV18,many,TRBJ2-7,.,CASSGPQITGTYEQYF,TGTGCCAGCTCGGGACCTCAGATAACGGGGACCTACGAGCAGTACTTC
13,TRBV20-1,.,TRBJ1-4,.,CSVYSTTNEKLFF,TGCAGTGTTTACAGCACAACTAATGAAAAACTGTTTTTT
11,TRBV29-1,.,TRBJ2-7,.,CSVECGIEQYF,TGCAGCGTTGAATGTGGGATCGAGCAGTACTTC
16,TRBV2,.,TRBJ1-2,TRBD1,CASSPTPGQGNYGYTF,TGTGCCAGCAGTCCTACTCCGGGACAGGGAAACTATGGCTACACCTTC
16,TRBV6-1,many,TRBJ2-7,TRBD2,CASKAGTSGRRGEQYF,TGTGCCAGCAAAGCCGGGACTAGCGGGCGGAGAGGCGAGCAGTACTTC
14,TRBV5-7,.,TRBJ1-2,TRBD1,CASSSGTGGRGYTF,TGTGCCAGCAGCTCCGGGACAGGGGGCCGTGGCTACACCTTC
16,TRBV5-1,many,TRBJ1-3,.,CASSLAGGTSGNTIYF,TGCGCCAGCAGCTTGGCCGGGGGGACCTCAGGAAACACCATATATTTT
16,TRBV5-1,many,TRBJ1-2,.,CASSRGQGQANDGYTF,TGCGCCAGCAGCCGAGGTCAGGGGCAGGCTAACGATGGCTACACCTTC
12,TRBV5-1,many,TRBJ1-1,.,CARIRGGLEAFF,TGCGCCAGGATAAGGGGGGGACTGGAAGCTTTCTTT
12,TRBV12-3/TRBV12-4,many,TRBJ1-5,.,CASSVSNQPQHF,TGTGCCAGCAGTGTTAGCAATCAGCCCCAGCATTTT
14,TRBV4-1,.,TRBJ2-7,TRBD1,CASSQVGQAYEQYF,TGCGCCAGCAGCCAAGTTGGACAGGCCTACGAGCAGTACTTC
15,TRBV20-1,few,TRBJ2-3,TRBD1,CSATGQGTGTDTQYF,TGCAGTGCTACAGGACAGGGAACGGGCACAGATACGCAGTATTTT